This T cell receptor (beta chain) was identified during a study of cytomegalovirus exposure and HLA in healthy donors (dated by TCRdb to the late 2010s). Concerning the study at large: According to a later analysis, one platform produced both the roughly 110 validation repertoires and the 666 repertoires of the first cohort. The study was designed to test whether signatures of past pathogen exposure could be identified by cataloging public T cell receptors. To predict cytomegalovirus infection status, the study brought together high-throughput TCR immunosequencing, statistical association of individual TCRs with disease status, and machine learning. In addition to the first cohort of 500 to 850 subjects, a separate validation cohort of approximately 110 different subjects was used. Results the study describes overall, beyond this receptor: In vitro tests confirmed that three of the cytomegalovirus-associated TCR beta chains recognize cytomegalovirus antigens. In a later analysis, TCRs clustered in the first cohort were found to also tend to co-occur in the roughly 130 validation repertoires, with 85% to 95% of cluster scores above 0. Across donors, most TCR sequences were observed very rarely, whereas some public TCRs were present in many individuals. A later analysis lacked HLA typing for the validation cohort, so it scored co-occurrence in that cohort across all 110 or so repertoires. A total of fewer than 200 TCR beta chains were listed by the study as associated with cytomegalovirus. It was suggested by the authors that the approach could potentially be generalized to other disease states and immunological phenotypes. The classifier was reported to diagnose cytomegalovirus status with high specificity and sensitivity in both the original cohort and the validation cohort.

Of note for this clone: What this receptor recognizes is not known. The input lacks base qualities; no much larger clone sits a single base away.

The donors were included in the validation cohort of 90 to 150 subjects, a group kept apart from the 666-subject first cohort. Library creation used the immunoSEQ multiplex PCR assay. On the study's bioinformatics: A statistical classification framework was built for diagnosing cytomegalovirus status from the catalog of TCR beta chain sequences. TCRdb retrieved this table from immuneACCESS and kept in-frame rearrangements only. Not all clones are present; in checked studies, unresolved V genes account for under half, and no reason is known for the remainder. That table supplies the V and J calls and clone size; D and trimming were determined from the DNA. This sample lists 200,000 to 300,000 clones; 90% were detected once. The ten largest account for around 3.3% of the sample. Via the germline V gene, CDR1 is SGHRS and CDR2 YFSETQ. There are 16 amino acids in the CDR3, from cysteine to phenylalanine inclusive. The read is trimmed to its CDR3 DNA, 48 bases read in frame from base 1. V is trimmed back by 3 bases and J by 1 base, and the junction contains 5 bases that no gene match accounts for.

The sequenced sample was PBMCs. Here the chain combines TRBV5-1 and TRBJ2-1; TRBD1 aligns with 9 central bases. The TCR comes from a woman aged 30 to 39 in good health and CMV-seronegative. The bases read TGCGCCAGCAGCTCTACAGGGGGCGGATCCTACAATGAGCAGTTCTTC. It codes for CASSSTGGGSYNEQFF.